Presented here are 27 T cell receptor beta chains from one specimen sequenced in a study of blood T cell repertoires in COVID-19. Sequencing used immunoSEQ multiplex PCR; TCRdb keeps in-frame clones, though not all of them. The sample holds 200,000 to 300,000 clones, 80% to 95% seen once. The source material was peripheral blood. The receptors here all came from a young man with COVID-19, enrolled during active disease.

The chain is built from TRBV6-5 and TRBJ2-7, with D maybe TRBD1 (6 bases). The CDR3 spans 13 residues. Deletions cut 6 bases from V and 3 bases from J, with 12 bases between. Germline CDR1 MNHEY, CDR2 SVGAGI. The CDR3 DNA follows: TGTGCCAGCAGACCGGGACAACGCTACGAGCAGTACTTC. Amino acid sequence: CASRPGQRYEQYF.

This sequence joins TRBV5-1 and TRBJ2-5; TRBD1 matches at 10 bases. Germline-derived CDR1 and CDR2 are SGHRS and YFSETQ. This CDR3 region has 13 residues. J lost 4 bases, V lost 4 bases, and 1 base had no gene match. CDR3 residues: CASSRQGAETQYF. In DNA form, the CDR3 reads TGCGCCAGCAGCCGACAGGGGGCAGAGACCCAGTACTTC.

This chain joins TRBV29-1 and TRBJ1-1; 7 bases line up with TRBD1. The V gene end was trimmed by 7 bases and the J gene end by 0 bases; junction bases not matched to a gene: 14. Germline CDR1 and CDR2: SQVTM and ANQGSEA. This CDR3 spans 16 amino acids. The CDR3: CSAGGLTVSVNTEAFF. For the CDR3, the DNA is TGCAGCGCAGGGGGATTGACGGTATCGGTGAACACTGAAGCTTTCTTT. Together with reference TRBV29-1 and TRBJ1-1, the CDR3 gives the full variable domain: SAVISQKPSRDICQRGTSLTIQCQVDSQVTMMFWYRQQPGQSLTLIATANQGSEATYESGFVIDKFPISRPNLTFSTLTVSNMSPEDSSIYLCSAGGLTVSVNTEAFFGQGTRLTVV.

V and J are TRBV5-1 and TRBJ2-3; 10 nucleotides match TRBD1. The V and J ends lost 4 bases and 4 bases, in that order; junction bases with no gene match: 9. Germline V gene sequence: CDR1 SGHRS, CDR2 YFSETQ. The CDR3 sequence is 16 residues long. CDR3 amino acids: CASSLGTGAGADTQYF. DNA for the CDR3: TGCGCCAGCAGCCTGGGGACAGGGGCCGGGGCAGATACGCAGTATTTT.

The chain combines TRBV10-1 with TRBJ1-2, with 8 bases lining up with TRBD1. The CDR3 loop spans 13 amino acids. V was clipped by 6 bases and J by 7 bases; unmatched bases: 7. CDR1 is WNHNN and CDR2 is SYGVQD in the germline V gene (reference sequence). For the CDR3, the DNA is TGCGCCAGCAGCGGTGCAGGGGGCTTTGGCTACACCTTC. Translating it yields CASSGAGGFGYTF.

This clone has just a few counts. The chain recombines TRBV4-1 with TRBJ2-7; a possible D gene is TRBD2 (5 bases). Trimming removed 3 bases from V and 6 bases from J, with 15 bases in between. This CDR3 contains 14 residues. Germline assignment: CDR1 MGHRA and CDR2 YSYEKL. The CDR3 sequence is CASSQPLASVEQYF. CDR3 nucleotides: TGCGCCAGCAGCCAGCCTCTAGCATCTGTCGAGCAGTACTTC.

The chain couples TRBV11-1 to TRBJ1-1; the D is unclear. Trimming left V 5 bases short and J 3 bases short, with 13 bases between. Germline CDR1 reads SGHAT; CDR2 reads FQDESV (reference sequence). The CDR3 is made up of 14 amino acids. CDR3 in amino acids: CASSPREAHTEAFF. As DNA, the CDR3 is TGTGCCAGCAGCCCCCGAGAGGCGCACACTGAAGCTTTCTTT.

The V and J genes are TRBV29-1 and TRBJ1-5; D not resolved. The CDR3 extends over 13 amino acids. The germline CDR1 and CDR2 sequences are SQVTM and ANQGSEA. V shed 4 bases and J shed 7 bases, with 14 bases lying between them. The CDR3 DNA sequence: TGCAGCGTTGTTCGGGAGATCGGACAGCCCCAGCATTTT. Protein: CSVVREIGQPQHF.

This rearrangement joins TRBV6-5 to TRBJ1-2, with D maybe TRBD1 (6 bases). V lost 5 bases, J lost 4 bases, and 14 bases lay in between. The V gene's germline CDR1 is MNHEY and CDR2 SVGAGI. The CDR3 totals 14 residues. The CDR3 sequence is CASSRRQDFYGYTF. The CDR3 DNA is TGTGCCAGCAGTAGACGACAGGACTTCTATGGCTACACCTTC.

The chain couples TRBV4-1 to TRBJ1-5, with TRBD1 matching 9 bases. V was pared by 4 bases and J by 1 base, with 5 bases of the junction left unmatched. The CDR3 has 16 amino acids. Germline V gives CDR1 MGHRA, CDR2 YSYEKL. In nucleotides, the CDR3 is TGCGCCAGCAGCCTTACTACAGGGGGCAGCAATCAGCCCCAGCATTTT. Translating it yields CASSLTTGGSNQPQHF.

A single count supports this clone. The chain carries TRBV6-5 and TRBJ1-5; 8 bases map to TRBD1. V was pared by 5 bases and J by 6 bases, with 9 bases of the junction left unmatched. The germline gives CDR1 MNHEY, CDR2 SVGAGI. This CDR3 is built from 15 residues. CDR3 nucleotide sequence: TGTGCCAGCAGTCCAGACAGGGGCCCCGGTCAGCCCCAGCATTTT. Amino acid sequence: CASSPDRGPGQPQHF.

This clone appeared a single time. The V and J genes are TRBV19 and TRBJ2-1; 8 bases match TRBD2. The CDR3 is 12 residues long. V lost 4 bases to trimming and J lost 8 bases; unmatched junction nucleotides: 1. CDR1 is LNHDA and CDR2 is SQIVND in the germline V gene (reference sequence). This chain's CDR3 is CASSNGGDEQFF. CDR3 nucleotides: TGTGCCAGTAGTAACGGGGGGGATGAGCAGTTCTTC.

The chain links TRBV9 to TRBJ2-3; D gene uncertain. This CDR3 region has 15 residues. CDR1 is SGDLS, CDR2 YYNGEE, per germline. V was trimmed by 3 bases and J by 0 bases, leaving 11 bases between them. The CDR3 nucleotides are TGTGCCAGCAGCGATAGCAGATCTAGCACAGATACGCAGTATTTT. This gives the protein CASSDSRSSTDTQYF.

The J gene is TRBJ2-1, the V gene TRBV7-2; 10 nucleotides match TRBD2. Germline assignment: CDR1 SGHTA and CDR2 FQGNSA. The J segment lost 4 bases and the V segment lost 5 bases, leaving 5 bases of the junction unmatched. This CDR3 contains 15 residues. The CDR3 region is CASSTGLAEYNEQFF. The CDR3 DNA is TGTGCCAGCAGCACCGGACTAGCGGAATACAATGAGCAGTTCTTC.

V and J are TRBV4-1 and TRBJ2-7, with TRBD2 identical over 8 bases. With V trimmed by 6 bases and J by 6 bases, 10 bases remained unmatched. Germline lookup yields CDR1 MGHRA and CDR2 YSYEKL. CDR3 length: 14 residues. CDR3 sequence reads: CASSIGPGGLEQYF. The CDR3 nucleotides are TGCGCCAGCAGTATAGGTCCGGGAGGGCTCGAGCAGTACTTC.

The chain combines TRBV15 with TRBJ1-1, with 10 positions matching TRBD1. CDR1 is LNHNV, CDR2 YYDKDF, per germline (reference sequence). The ends lost 4 bases at V and 8 bases at J; junction bases unmatched: 10. This CDR3 has 15 residues. CDR3 in DNA: TGTGCCACCAGCATCGACCGGGACAGGGGTCGGGAAGCTTTCTTT. Protein product: CATSIDRDRGREAFF.

The rearrangement links TRBV19 to TRBJ2-3, with 10 positions matching TRBD1. V shed 3 bases and J 5 bases; nucleotides not matched to a gene: 5. The CDR3 has 15 amino acids. Germline V lookup: CDR1 LNHDA, CDR2 SQIVND (reference sequence). The CDR3, as DNA: TGTGCCAGTAGTATCGGGACAGGGGAGGTAGATACGCAGTATTTT. The encoded protein is CASSIGTGEVDTQYF. Drawing the rest from reference TRBV19 and TRBJ2-3, the complete variable domain is DGGITQSPKYLFRKEGQNVTLSCEQNLNHDAMYWYRQDPGQGLRLIYYSQIVNDFQKGDIAEGYSVSREKKESFPLTVTSAQKNPTAFYLCASSIGTGEVDTQYFGPGTRLTVL.

This clone was detected once. The V gene is TRBV19, the J gene TRBJ1-1; weak D call: TRBD1 (5 bases). CDR1 is LNHDA and CDR2 is SQIVND in the germline V gene (reference sequence). The CDR3 loop spans 15 amino acids. The V end was cut by 0 bases, the J end by 4 bases, with 12 bases between. The DNA of the CDR3 is TGTGCCAGTAGTATAGAACTGGTGGGGCGCACTGAAGCTTTCTTT. Translation: CASSIELVGRTEAFF.

The rearrangement joins TRBV30 to TRBJ1-5; possibly TRBD1 for D (5 bases). In germline, CDR1 is GTSNPN, CDR2 SVGIG (reference sequence). V lost 8 bases to trimming and J lost 4 bases, with 18 bases between them. The length of the CDR3 is 14 residues. CDR3 amino acids: CAGAGGRRNQPQHF. The CDR3 nucleotides read TGTGCCGGAGCGGGGGGACGGCGGAATCAGCCCCAGCATTTT. The full variable domain, completed using reference TRBV30 and TRBJ1-5, is SQTIHQWPATLVQPVGSPLSLECTVEGTSNPNLYWYRQAAGRGLQLLFYSVGIGQISSEVPQNLSASRPQDRQFILSSKKLLLSDSGFYLCAGAGGRRNQPQHFGDGTRLSIL.

The chain is built from TRBV19 and TRBJ2-5; TRBD1 matches at 9 bases. V was pared by 6 bases and J by 4 bases, with 6 bases of the junction left unmatched. Germline V lookup: CDR1 LNHDA, CDR2 SQIVND (reference sequence). The CDR3 runs 14 residues. CDR3 DNA: TGTGCCAGTAGCGTGACAGGGGGATTAGAGACCCAGTACTTC. Translating it yields CASSVTGGLETQYF.

The J gene is TRBJ2-3, the V gene TRBV3-1 (or the pseudogene TRBV3-2); TRBD1 might be the D (5 bases). V dropped 4 bases and J dropped 0 bases, with 11 bases sitting between them. CDR1 LGHDT and CDR2 YNNKEL come from the germline V gene (reference sequence). This CDR3 spans 15 amino acids. In DNA form, the CDR3 reads TGTGCCAGCAGCCTAGGGGTAACTAGCACAGATACGCAGTATTTT. As protein: CASSLGVTSTDTQYF.

This chain links TRBV2 with TRBJ1-1; no definite D call. The CDR3 length is 11 residues. V was trimmed by 6 bases and J by 4 bases, leaving 6 bases between them. Germline loops: CDR1 SNHLY, CDR2 FYNNEI. The CDR3 coding sequence is TGTGCCAGCAGGGCTGGCACTGAAGCTTTCTTT. This codes for CASRAGTEAFF.

The chain uses TRBV21-1 and TRBJ1-2; TRBD1, the D gene given by the table, was not confirmed from the DNA. TRBV21-1 has pseudogene status. CDR3 length equals 16 residues. DNA for the CDR3: TGTGCCAGCAGCCCGACTGGGACAGTATGGGACTATGGCTACACCTTC. Translated: CASSPTGTVWDYGYTF.

This chain uses TRBV29-1 with TRBJ1-1; TRBD1 might be the D (5 bases). The V end lost 1 base, the J end lost 11 bases, and 11 bases lay between the germline ends. Germline V gives CDR1 SQVTM, CDR2 ANQGSEA. The CDR3 extends over 11 amino acids. CDR3 protein: CSVEGGGLAFF. CDR3 bases: TGCAGCGTTGAAGGGGGGGGGTTGGCTTTCTTT.

This clone has just a few counts. The chain employs TRBV7-9 and TRBJ1-2; 7 bases map to TRBD1. The CDR3 has 15 amino acids. Germline CDR1 is SEHNR and CDR2 is FQNEAQ (reference sequence). The ends lost 6 bases at V and 0 bases at J; junction bases unmatched: 7. In DNA, the CDR3 is TGTGCCAGCAGGTCCACAGGGGCTTCTAACTATGGCTACACCTTC. Translating it yields CASRSTGASNYGYTF.

The J gene is TRBJ1-1, the V gene TRBV19; D gene uncertain. Deletions cut 2 bases from V and 9 bases from J, with 13 bases between. Germline CDR1 reads LNHDA; CDR2 reads SQIVND (reference sequence). The CDR3 length is 13 residues. The CDR3 loop reads CASSIKTEAQAFF. The CDR3 DNA reads TGTGCCAGTAGTATAAAAACCGAAGCCCAAGCTTTCTTT.

V gene TRBV7-3 combines with J gene TRBJ1-6, with D tentatively TRBD1 (6 bases). The germline V and J ends were trimmed by 5 bases and 0 bases, with 8 bases remaining between them. The CDR3 totals 15 residues. Germline loops: CDR1 SGHTA, CDR2 FQGTGA. The CDR3 sequence: CASSMDSSYNSPLHF. CDR3 sequence (DNA): TGTGCCAGCAGCATGGACAGCTCCTATAATTCACCCCTCCACTTT.